Listed here are 16 T cell receptor beta chains from one sample, sequenced in a study of blood T cell repertoires in COVID-19 (dated by TCRdb to 2019 to 2021). The library came from the immunoSEQ multiplex PCR assay. In its TCRdb copy, this immuneACCESS table keeps in-frame sequences only and misses some clones. Where compared with another copy, unresolved V genes explain less than half of these, and the others have no known cause. The sample profile shows about 50,000 clones; about 80% of them were found once. The top ten clones comprise approximately 8.3% of the sample. Material for sequencing was peripheral blood. The receptors originated from a man in his 60s with acute or convalescent COVID-19.

This sequence joins TRBV6-2 or TRBV6-3 and TRBJ1-5; TRBD1 matches at 9 bases. The J segment lost 1 base and the V segment lost 5 bases, leaving 9 bases of the junction unmatched. Per the germline V gene, CDR1 is MNHEY and CDR2 is SVGEGT. The CDR3 length is 17 residues. In DNA form, the CDR3 reads TGTGCCAGCAGTCGCGGGACAGGGACTATGAGCAATCAGCCCCAGCATTTT. Protein product: CASSRGTGTMSNQPQHF.

This clone was picked up one time. The chain employs TRBV7-2 and TRBJ2-7; a possible D gene is TRBD2 (6 bases). Per the germline V gene, CDR1 is SGHTA and CDR2 is FQGNSA. This CDR3 spans 15 amino acids. Deletions cut 0 bases from V and 0 bases from J, with 9 bases between. As DNA, the CDR3 is TGTGCCAGCAGCTTAGCTCTCGGGAGCTCCTACGAGCAGTACTTC. It codes for CASSLALGSSYEQYF.

The table lists this clone with a count of one. The rearrangement links TRBV12-3 or TRBV12-4 to TRBJ1-2; D is possibly TRBD1 (5 bases). The V end lost 3 bases, the J end lost 6 bases, and 11 bases lay between the germline ends. This CDR3 has 13 amino acids. CDR3 in amino acids: CASSFRAGDGYTF. The CDR3, as DNA: TGTGCCAGCAGTTTCCGCGCGGGGGATGGCTACACCTTC.

The chain joins TRBV7-2 to TRBJ1-3, with 7 bases identical to TRBD1. The germline gives CDR1 SGHTA, CDR2 FQGNSA. CDR3 length: 15 amino acids. Germline trimming cut 3 bases from V and 0 bases from J; bases unmatched to any gene: 2. CDR3 region: CASSFGTASGNTIYF. The CDR3 region has the DNA TGTGCCAGCAGCTTTGGGACAGCCTCTGGAAACACCATATATTTT.

The genes are TRBV24-1 and TRBJ1-2; TRBD1 matches at 8 bases. The germline CDR1 and CDR2 sequences are KGHDR and SFDVKD. With 8 bases clipped from V and 7 bases from J, the junction kept 11 bases outside the gene matches. CDR3 size: 14 residues. Written as DNA, the CDR3 is TGTGCCACCAACACAGGACAGGGACTCGGTGGCTACACCTTC. Encoded protein: CATNTGQGLGGYTF.

The chain employs TRBV27 and TRBJ1-2; D is uncertain. The CDR3 runs 13 residues. From germline, CDR1 is MNHEY and CDR2 SMNVEV (reference sequence). The ends were cut back, 3 bases at V and 4 bases at J, with 9 bases in the middle. The CDR3 coding sequence is TGTGCCAGCAGTTTCGGGTCAGCCTATGGCTACACCTTC. It is translated as CASSFGSAYGYTF.

The chain links TRBV4-3 to TRBJ1-3, with a weak D call TRBD1 (5 bases). The CDR3 covers 14 residues. The V and J ends lost 1 base and 3 bases respectively, with 7 bases between them. Germline CDR1 reads LGHNA; CDR2 reads YSLEER. The CDR3 nucleotides read TGCGCCAGCAGCCAAGGGACAAGTGGAAACACCATATATTTT. It translates to CASSQGTSGNTIYF.

A few counts support this clone. This chain joins TRBV6-1 and TRBJ2-1; perhaps TRBD1 as D (5 bases). The ends were cut back, 7 bases at V and 5 bases at J, with 6 bases in the middle. Germline V gives CDR1 MNHNS, CDR2 SASEGT. The CDR3 spans 11 residues. In DNA form, the CDR3 reads TGTGCCAGCACCAGGGACAATGAGCAGTTCTTC. It translates to CASTRDNEQFF.

This chain uses TRBV24-1 with TRBJ1-5; 7 bases are a match to TRBD1. The germline V gene encodes CDR1 KGHDR and CDR2 SFDVKD. The junction had 7 bases not matched to a gene; V was cut back by 3 bases and J by 6 bases. CDR3 length: 15 residues. The CDR3 nucleotides are TGTGCCACCAGTGATCGGCAGGGGGTCGGTCAGCCCCAGCATTTT. Amino acids: CATSDRQGVGQPQHF.

V usage is TRBV19 and J usage is TRBJ2-2, with TRBD2 identical over 7 bases. The germline CDR1 and CDR2 sequences are LNHDA and SQIVND (reference sequence). Trimming cost V 5 bases and J 6 bases; bases outside gene matches: 15. This CDR3 comprises 17 residues. The CDR3 DNA is TGTGCCAGTAGTTTCCGCCTTCGGACTAGTCCTCCCGGGGAGCTGTTTTTT. Translated: CASSFRLRTSPPGELFF.

The V and J genes are TRBV5-1 and TRBJ1-3; D might be TRBD1 (6 bases). Per the germline V gene, CDR1 is SGHRS and CDR2 is YFSETQ. V dropped 2 bases and J dropped 3 bases, with 15 bases sitting between them. This CDR3 contains 16 residues. CDR3 in amino acids: CASSLVPGAGGNTIYF. CDR3 sequence (DNA): TGCGCCAGCAGCTTAGTTCCAGGGGCAGGTGGAAACACCATATATTTT.

The chain joins TRBV7-2 to TRBJ1-1, with TRBD1 matching over 7 bases. Trimming cost V 4 bases and J 5 bases; bases outside gene matches: 10. This CDR3 contains 15 residues. CDR1 is SGHTA, CDR2 FQGNSA, per germline. The CDR3: CASSSPQGRVTEAFF. DNA for the CDR3: TGTGCCAGCAGCTCACCACAGGGGAGAGTAACTGAAGCTTTCTTT.

The V call is TRBV7-9, the J call TRBJ2-5; a weak D match, TRBD2 (5 bases). Germline CDR1 is SEHNR and CDR2 is FQNEAQ (reference sequence). The CDR3 is 15 residues long. Trimming shortened V by 5 bases and J by 4 bases, and 17 bases separated the two germline ends. The DNA of the CDR3 is TGTGCCAGCAGCCTGCGCTGGGGAGAGGGAGAGACCCAGTACTTC. Amino acid sequence: CASSLRWGEGETQYF.

The V gene is TRBV18, the J gene TRBJ1-2, with a possible D match to TRBD1 (6 bases). Trimming left V 3 bases short and J 1 base short, with 12 bases between. CDR1 and CDR2 (germline): KGHSH, LQKENI. The CDR3 spans 15 residues. CDR3 sequence: CASSPQGHLNYGYTF. In DNA form, the CDR3 reads TGTGCCAGCTCACCTCAGGGACATCTTAACTATGGCTACACCTTC.

This sequence joins TRBV7-3 and TRBJ1-1; TRBD1 aligns across 7 bases. The ends lost 5 bases at V and 7 bases at J; junction bases unmatched: 7. The CDR3 spans 13 residues. From germline, CDR1 is SGHTA and CDR2 FQGTGA. The CDR3 loop reads CASSRYGQDEAFF. In DNA, the CDR3 is TGTGCCAGCAGCCGTTACGGACAGGATGAAGCTTTCTTT.

The chain employs TRBV27 and TRBJ2-4, with 7 bases aligning to TRBD1. This CDR3 comprises 13 residues. Germline CDR1 and CDR2: MNHEY and SMNVEV (reference sequence). Unmatched junction bases numbered 2, after V lost 3 bases and J lost 6 bases. CDR3 loop: CASSLDRLNIQYF. The CDR3 DNA sequence: TGTGCCAGCAGTTTGGACAGGTTAAACATTCAGTACTTC.